A selection of T cell receptor beta chains follows, all from one sample in a study of T cells after yellow fever vaccination. TCRdb re-analysed the 5' RACE reads in MiXCR, keeping a single row per CDR3 protein. The sample carries some 97,000 distinct CDR3 sequences, around 5.8% recorded once. The sample consisted of CD8+ T cells sorted from PBMCs, taken 10 days after the yellow fever booster vaccination. These receptor sequences come from a man younger than 35 who received the YFV17D yellow fever vaccine. The CDR3 runs from the conserved cysteine through the conserved F or W. Each record gives: J gene, clone size, V gene, CDR3 protein. Clone size is shown for a subset of rows, as once, few, many or a class of expanded clone.

TRBJ1-4	many	TRBV5-1	CASSSATNEKLFF
TRBJ1-6	few	TRBV4-3	CASSLQGRSSFNSPLHF
TRBJ1-2	NA	TRBV6-5	CASTLSQGVGYTF
TRBJ1-5	NA	TRBV7-6	CASSFLPLRSQHF
TRBJ1-1	few	TRBV4-2	CASSQDRRNTEAFF
TRBJ2-5	few	TRBV7-9	CASSSAGGGETQYF
TRBJ1-1	NA	TRBV19	CAITTGKNTEAFF
TRBJ1-2	few	TRBV6-5	CASRTGTGASPPNYGYTF
TRBJ2-2	NA	TRBV5-1	CASSFRGTGELFF
TRBJ2-3	NA	TRBV5-4	CASSSGLAGELDTQYF
TRBJ1-2	few	TRBV27	CASSLTGQGAHYGYTF
TRBJ2-7	many	TRBV20-1	CSARDRGYEQYF
TRBJ2-1	NA	TRBV29-1	CSVKGNEQFF
TRBJ2-5	NA	TRBV29-1	CSVEASEETQYFGPETQYF
TRBJ1-2	few	TRBV16	CASSPGTGAVGYTF
TRBJ1-2	NA	TRBV5-1	CASSLGANYGYTF
TRBJ1-5	few	TRBV15	CATSRSQRQPQHF
TRBJ2-2	many	TRBV5-1	CASSLALKHQVFYTGELFF
TRBJ1-1	NA	TRBV29-1	CSVTGGTEAFF
TRBJ2-2	many	TRBV6-6	CASSYTDRNTGELFF
TRBJ2-6	NA	TRBV4-2	CASSTRGGGANVLTF
TRBJ2-3	NA	TRBV4-1	CASSQVSGGGDTQYF
TRBJ2-2	many	TRBV12-3/TRBV12-4	CASSSWTSGELFF
TRBJ2-1	few	TRBV11-2	CASSPYPSGGADEQFF
TRBJ2-2	NA	TRBV14	CASSPHSGELFF
TRBJ2-3	NA	TRBV7-9	CASSLPLPDTQYF
TRBJ2-5	NA	TRBV6-5	CASSYREGETQYF
TRBJ1-5	few	TRBV5-1	CASSLAPNQPQHF
TRBJ2-7	many	TRBV5-1	CASSHSESSYEQYF
TRBJ2-5	NA	TRBV9	CASSVGQEVTQYF
TRBJ2-7	few	TRBV11-2	CASSSQDYEQYF
TRBJ2-7	few	TRBV10-3	CAISESQQRADEQYF
TRBJ1-2	few	TRBV20-1	CSAAPGGPYYGYTF
TRBJ1-2	NA	TRBV19	CASSYLTGQDYGYTF
TRBJ2-2	NA	TRBV7-9	CASSLSPGNGRNTGELFF
TRBJ2-3	many	TRBV20-1	CSARKAGGPDTQYF
TRBJ2-6	NA	TRBV6-6	CASSYSSRDTFFPGANVLTF
TRBJ2-2	many	TRBV28	CASSFVTGELFF
TRBJ1-1	many	TRBV12-5	CASGAGTGITEAFF
TRBJ2-3	NA	TRBV7-6	CASSSSGGADTQYF
TRBJ1-5	many	TRBV7-6	CASSPKPDRVANQPQHF
TRBJ2-1	many	TRBV7-9	CASSWASYEQFF
TRBJ2-3	few	TRBV19	CASSEGAGYTDTQYF